The T cell receptor (beta chain) under discussion was sequenced for a study of blood T cell repertoires in COVID-19. Turning to the study itself: Sample material is recorded as cDNA or gDNA derived from T cells, B-cell-depleted T cells, or PBMCs.

The junction had 3 bases not matched to a gene; V was cut back by 0 bases and J by 6 bases. This CDR3 contains 15 residues. Germline-derived CDR1 and CDR2 are SGHKS and YYEKEE (reference sequence). Authors' analysis steps: Estimated nucleated cell counts came from reference gene primer amplification. Sequencing was performed with immunoSEQ multiplex PCR; in TCRdb, only in-frame clones are kept and a portion is missing. The V and J calls and clone size were taken over from that table, and D and trimming were inferred from the DNA. The sample holds 150,000 to 200,000 clones; 80% to 90% are singletons and the top ten take under 2%.

This chain connects TRBV5-5 to TRBJ1-5, with TRBD1 identical over 10 bases. The receptor comes from a man between 18 and 35 years old who had recovered from COVID-19. Sequenced input: peripheral blood. The CDR3 reads CASSLEGQGFQPQHF. In DNA form, the CDR3 reads TGTGCCAGCAGCTTGGAGGGACAGGGGTTTCAGCCCCAGCATTTT.